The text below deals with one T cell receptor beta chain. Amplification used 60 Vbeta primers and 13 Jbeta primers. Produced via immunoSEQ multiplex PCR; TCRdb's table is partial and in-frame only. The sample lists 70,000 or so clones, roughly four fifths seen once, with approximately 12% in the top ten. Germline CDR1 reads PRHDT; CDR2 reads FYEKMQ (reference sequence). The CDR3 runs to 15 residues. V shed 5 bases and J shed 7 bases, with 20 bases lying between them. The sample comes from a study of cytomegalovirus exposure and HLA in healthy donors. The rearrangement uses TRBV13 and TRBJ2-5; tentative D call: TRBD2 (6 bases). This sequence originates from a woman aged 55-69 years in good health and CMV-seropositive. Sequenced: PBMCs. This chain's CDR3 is CASSGQAGGWGTQYF. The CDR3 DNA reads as TGTGCCAGCAGCGGCCAGGCCGGGGGTTGGGGGACCCAGTACTTC.